The clone carrying this T cell receptor beta chain was counted a few times. Its antigen remains unknown. These data come from a study of shared clonotypes between healthy human individuals. Study-wide results and caveats: Represented diversity, genetic and exposure-history alike, was limited by few donors.

Every contributor of samples was a Caucasian grown-up residing in Nashville, Tennessee. Method: immunoSEQ multiplex PCR; TCRdb's copy keeps in-frame clones and lacks some. This table holds around 750,000 clones, 74% found once. V was cut by 2 bases and J by 6 bases, with 8 bases left in between. The CDR3 consists of 13 residues. The germline CDR1 and CDR2 sequences are LGHNA and YNFKEQ. The gene calls are TRBV4-2 and TRBJ2-1; no clear D gene. Specimen: memory CD4+ T cells sorted from blood. Subset specified: CD45RA-negative fraction. The clonotype was recovered from a woman aged 25 to 39 in good health. The CDR3 is CASSQRIGNEQFF. As DNA, the CDR3 is TGTGCCAGCAGCCAAAGGATAGGCAATGAGCAGTTCTTC.